This T cell receptor beta chain was retrieved from a study of breast tumors, draining lymph nodes, adjacent tissues. Each CDR3 protein gets one entry after TCRdb re-called the multiplex PCR reads with MiXCR. The sample lists some 250,000 distinct CDR3 sequences; under 40% were seen once. Axillary draining lymph nodes of breast cancer patients supplied the node samples. Sequencing was performed on axillary lymph node tissue. This receptor was identified in a female donor with breast cancer. Some clones in this sample may be carry-over from other donors' samples.

CDR3 residues: CATLQGQGANGYTF. CDR3 nucleotides: TGTGCCACCCTGCAAGGACAGGGGGCTAATGGCTACACCTTC. The V call is TRBV10-3, the J call TRBJ1-2; 11 bases map to TRBD1. The junction had 10 bases not matched to a gene; V was cut back by 10 bases and J by 6 bases. The CDR3 loop spans 14 amino acids. Germline V CDR1 and CDR2: ENHRY, SYGVKD.